The next 20 T cell receptor beta chains were all read from a single sample in a study of regulatory T cells in long-lasting Graves disease. Arm-PCR of CDR3 regions and iRepertoire HTBI primers were the basis on which TCR beta libraries were built. TCRdb reanalysed the multiplex PCR reads using MiXCR and keeps one entry per CDR3 protein. Here the sample spans fewer than 350,000 distinct CDR3 sequences, 18% being singletons. Regarding time point: newly diagnosed GD, antithyroid drugs for less than 3 months. After RNA was extracted from PBMCs, the TCR library was made from it. The sample here was peripheral blood mononuclear cells (PBMCs), taken at new diagnosis, from a patient treated with antithyroid drugs. These receptors all come from a female donor with Graves disease.

This clonotype has just a few counts. This chain uses TRBV6-1 with TRBJ2-7; D uncertain. CDR1 and CDR2 (germline): MNHNS, SASEGT. V gave up 4 bases and J gave up 6 bases, with 10 bases separating them. The CDR3 is made up of 12 amino acids. This CDR3 is CASSALSGEQYF. The CDR3, as DNA: TGTGCCAGCAGTGCCCTCTCAGGCGAGCAGTACTTC.

This clonotype was counted many times. V and J are TRBV9 and TRBJ2-2; D is perhaps TRBD1 or TRBD2 (5 bases each). V was pared by 3 bases and J by 6 bases, with 15 bases between. The CDR3 is 15 amino acids. Germline-derived CDR1 and CDR2 are SGDLS and YYNGEE. The CDR3 DNA sequence: TGTGCCAGCAGCGCAGGGAGCCTCCTCTCCGGGGAGCTGTTTTTT. Its protein is CASSAGSLLSGELFF.

Of note for this clonotype: This clone may be a read error of a much larger clone one base away. The chain joins TRBV12-3 or TRBV12-4 to TRBJ2-1; 7 bases are shared with TRBD2. CDR3 length equals 16 residues. Trimming removed 6 bases from V and 2 bases from J; junction bases left unmatched: 10. CDR3 in DNA: TGTGCCAGCAGCAGGATACTAGCGATCACCTACAATGAGCAGTTCTTC. Its protein product is CASSRILAITYNEQFF.

Ten or more counts support this clonotype. V usage is TRBV12-3 or TRBV12-4 and J usage is TRBJ2-3; D is perhaps TRBD2 (5 bases). The CDR3 runs 15 residues. V lost 4 bases and J lost 0, with 11 bases in between. The CDR3 nucleotides are TGTGCCAGCAGTTCTACACTAGGTAGCACAGATACGCAGTATTTT. Protein: CASSSTLGSTDTQYF.

This clonotype was recorded at least ten times. The V gene is TRBV27, the J gene TRBJ2-7; maybe TRBD2 (7 bases). The germline gives CDR1 MNHEY, CDR2 SMNVEV (reference sequence). Trimming removed 5 bases from V and 3 bases from J, with 14 bases in between. The CDR3 covers 14 residues. DNA of the CDR3: TGTGCCAGCAGTCGGGGGGCCGAACTCTACGAGCAGTACTTC. Translating gives CASSRGAELYEQYF.

This clonotype has at least ten counts. V is TRBV9 and J is TRBJ2-1; D gene uncertain. Between the trimmed V and J ends, which lost 0 bases and 6 bases, there was a span of 16 bases. The CDR3 runs 16 residues. CDR1 is SGDLS, CDR2 YYNGEE, per germline. CDR3 protein: CASSVDVGGIVNEQFF. In DNA, the CDR3 is TGTGCCAGCAGCGTAGACGTCGGCGGAATCGTCAATGAGCAGTTCTTC. Full variable domain (outside the CDR3, taken from reference TRBV9 and TRBJ2-1): DSGVTQTPKHLITATGQRVTLRCSPRSGDLSVYWYQQSLDQGLQFLIQYYNGEERAKGNILERFSAQQFPDLHSELNLSSLELGDSALYFCASSVDVGGIVNEQFFGPGTRLTVL.

This clonotype has ten or more counts. The chain has TRBV18 and TRBJ2-6; weak D call: TRBD2 (5 bases). The V end lost 8 bases, the J end lost 2 bases, and 10 bases lay between the germline ends. The CDR3 covers 14 residues. From germline, CDR1 is KGHSH and CDR2 LQKENI. In DNA, the CDR3 is TGTGCCAGCAGCCCCGGGGCTGGGGCCAACGTCCTGACTTTC. Its translation: CASSPGAGANVLTF. Full variable domain (missing parts from reference TRBV18 and TRBJ2-6): NAGVMQNPRHLVRRRGQEARLRCSPMKGHSHVYWYRQLPEEGLKFMVYLQKENIIDESGMPKERFSAEFPKEGPSILRIQQVVRGDSAAYFCASSPGAGANVLTFGAGSRLTVL.

In regard to this clonotype: This may be a read error, as it is one base from a much larger clone. J is TRBJ2-7 and V is TRBV25-1; no clear D. V was trimmed by 5 bases and J by 6 bases, leaving 8 bases between them. Germline V gene sequence: CDR1 MGHDK, CDR2 SYGVNS. This CDR3 comprises 11 residues. The CDR3 loop reads CASSKELEQYF. The DNA of the CDR3 is TGTGCCAGCAGTAAGGAGCTCGAGCAGTACTTC.

Remarks on this clonotype: A much larger clone lies one base from this, so it may be a read error. V is TRBV27 and J is TRBJ1-1, with D unresolved. Per the germline V gene, CDR1 is MNHEY and CDR2 is SMNVEV (reference sequence). V lost 11 bases to trimming and J lost 6 bases, with 22 bases between them. The CDR3 has 14 amino acids. The CDR3 coding sequence is TGTGCCGGCAAAAGGACCGGGGTGGGGTCTGAAGCTTTCTTT. It specifies CAGKRTGVGSEAFF.

This clonotype was recorded many times. The chain links TRBV12-3 or TRBV12-4 to TRBJ2-7; D uncertain. Trimming shortened V by 5 bases and J by 0 bases, and 14 bases separated the two germline ends. CDR3 length equals 15 residues. CDR3 coding DNA: TGTGCCAGCAGTGCCGGACCACTCCTCTCCTACGAGCAGTACTTC. Its protein product is CASSAGPLLSYEQYF.

This clonotype has ten or more counts. Compared with germline, one end of the junction differs, possibly owing to a read error. The chain recombines TRBV2 with TRBJ2-1; D not resolved. From germline, CDR1 is SNHLY and CDR2 FYNNEI. The CDR3 totals 15 residues. CDR3 loop: CASSPSEPSTTHLVF. CDR3 sequence (DNA): TGTGCCAGCAGCCCCAGTGAACCAAGTACCACACATCTGGTCTTC. The full variable domain, its missing parts supplied by reference TRBV2 and TRBJ2-1, is EPEVTQTPSHQVTQMGQEVILRCVPISNHLYFYWYRQILGQKVEFLVSFYNNEISEKSEIFDDQFSVERPDGSNFTLKIRSTKLEDSAMYFCASSPSEPSTTHLVFGPGTRLTVL.

The chain couples TRBV7-3 to TRBJ2-5; the D is unclear. V was clipped by 5 bases and J by 4 bases, with 11 bases between them. From germline, CDR1 is SGHTA and CDR2 FQGTGA. The CDR3 loop spans 13 amino acids. CDR3 coding DNA: TGTGCCAGCAGCCAAGCCCCCCCAGAGACCCAGTACTTC. This codes for CASSQAPPETQYF.

This clonotype was recorded many times. The chain joins TRBV3-1 to TRBJ2-7, with D perhaps being TRBD1 or TRBD2 (5 bases each). CDR3 length: 13 amino acids. V was clipped by 6 bases and J by 4 bases, with 13 bases between them. Germline V gene data show CDR1 as LGHDT and CDR2 as YNNKEL (reference sequence). CDR3 loop: CASRPGTTYEQYF. In DNA form, the CDR3 reads TGTGCCAGCAGACCCGGGACCACATACGAGCAGTACTTC.

This clonotype came up many times. This chain links TRBV6-5 with TRBJ2-5; no definite D call. V lost 2 bases to trimming and J lost 5 bases, with 15 bases between them. The V gene's germline CDR1 is MNHEY and CDR2 SVGAGI. The CDR3 is 15 amino acids. In DNA, the CDR3 is TGTGCCAGCAGTTACGACGAAGTACCACGGGAGACCCAGTACTTC. Its protein product is CASSYDEVPRETQYF.

The genes are TRBV28 and TRBJ1-2; D is undetermined. Germline V lookup: CDR1 MDHEN, CDR2 SYDVKM. V dropped 5 bases and J dropped 3 bases, with 13 bases sitting between them. CDR3 length: 14 residues. The CDR3: CASSTLPHDYGYTF. CDR3 nucleotide sequence: TGTGCCAGCAGTACCCTGCCCCACGACTATGGCTACACCTTC.

The table lists this clonotype with many counts. This chain uses TRBV11-2 with TRBJ2-5; D unresolved. Trimming removed 4 bases from V and 1 base from J, with 10 bases in between. Germline V gene data show CDR1 as SGHAT and CDR2 as FQNNGV. CDR3 size: 14 residues. In DNA, the CDR3 is TGTGCCAGCAGCTCATCAAGGGTCCAAGAGACCCAGTACTTC. Translating it yields CASSSSRVQETQYF.

Many counts were recorded for this clonotype. The junction and the germline gene differ at one end; a read error may be behind it. The V gene is TRBV9, the J gene TRBJ1-2; 9 bases agree with TRBD1. The CDR3 contains 14 residues. Per the germline V gene, CDR1 is SGDLS and CDR2 is YYNGEE. For the CDR3, the DNA is TGCGCCAGCAGCTTTACAGGGGGCGGGTATGGCTACACCTTC. This sequence encodes CASSFTGGGYGYTF.

This clonotype was seen ten or more times. The chain joins TRBV19 to TRBJ2-3, with a weak D call TRBD2 (5 bases). Trimming stripped 5 bases from V and 1 base from J, with 10 bases between. Germline V gene data show CDR1 as LNHDA and CDR2 as SQIVND (reference sequence). This CDR3 spans 14 amino acids. The CDR3 loop is CASSYERRTDTQYF. Written as DNA, the CDR3 is TGTGCCAGTAGTTACGAGCGGCGCACAGATACGCAGTATTTT. Full variable domain (remainder filled in from reference TRBV19 and TRBJ2-3): DGGITQSPKYLFRKEGQNVTLSCEQNLNHDAMYWYRQDPGQGLRLIYYSQIVNDFQKGDIAEGYSVSREKKESFPLTVTSAQKNPTAFYLCASSYERRTDTQYFGPGTRLTVL.

V is TRBV28 and J is TRBJ2-3; D gene unclear. CDR1 and CDR2 from the germline V gene are MDHEN and SYDVKM. V was trimmed by 5 bases and J by 5 bases, leaving 2 bases between them. The CDR3 sequence is 10 residues long. CDR3 amino acids: CASSGDTQYF. CDR3 in DNA: TGTGCCAGCAGTGGAGATACGCAGTATTTT.

This clonotype came up a few times. The chain joins TRBV11-2 to TRBJ2-3; 10 bases map to TRBD1. The trim removed 5 bases at V and 4 bases at J, leaving 9 bases unmatched. The germline V gene encodes CDR1 SGHAT and CDR2 FQNNGV. CDR3 length equals 16 residues. CDR3 region: CASSRDRGPRADTQYF. CDR3 coding DNA: TGTGCCAGCAGCAGGGACAGGGGCCCAAGGGCAGATACGCAGTATTTT.